This is a list of T cell receptor beta chains from one sample in a study of blood T cell repertoires in COVID-19. Sequencing was performed with immunoSEQ multiplex PCR; in TCRdb, only in-frame clones are kept and a portion is missing. The sample shows some 320,000 clones, around 87% of them seen only once. The specimen was PBMCs or T cells enriched from blood (not recorded which). All receptors derive from a woman aged 25 to 39 who had recovered from COVID-19. Both conserved end residues are part of each CDR3. A row's size may be missing; if present it is once, few, many or a size class.

J	V	size	CDR3
TRBJ2-7	TRBV13	.	CASSPGGDSSYEQYF
TRBJ1-3	TRBV6-5	.	CASSPSERTFFF
TRBJ1-6	TRBV14	.	CASSQDLPRTGNSPLHF
TRBJ1-1	TRBV18	.	CASSPLISGQGALPEDTEAFF
TRBJ1-5	TRBV28	.	CASRRTGDNQPQHF
TRBJ2-7	TRBV18	.	CASSPYGEYEQYF
TRBJ1-2	TRBV5-6	.	CASSFGTRRVVF
TRBJ1-1	TRBV5-1	.	CASSLLGRDMGPNTEAFF
TRBJ2-1	TRBV2	.	CASSPRTGMQFF
TRBJ1-1	TRBV29-1	.	CSVEGQNNLNTEAFF
TRBJ2-7	TRBV5-1	.	CASSLVAGGSYEQYF
TRBJ1-2	TRBV4-1	.	CASSQTPGIPDGYTF
TRBJ2-1	TRBV10-2	.	CASSGTEASYNEQFF
TRBJ2-7	TRBV28	.	CASSPHSYEQYF
TRBJ2-7	TRBV14	.	CASSQETGRGYEQYF
TRBJ2-3	TRBV5-1	.	CASSPSSGGLPDTQYF
TRBJ1-2	TRBV5-1	.	CASSLFGQGDGYTF
TRBJ2-3	TRBV6-1	.	CASSEGISGGHTDTQYF
TRBJ2-2	TRBV7-9	.	CASRDRANTGELFF
TRBJ1-5	TRBV19	.	CASSIDRDSNQPQHF
TRBJ1-1	TRBV14	.	CASSQDFRGGKAFF
TRBJ1-4	TRBV7-2	once	CASSLRRGPLSRGEKLFF
TRBJ2-5	TRBV29-1	.	CSVPTRTGQQETQYF
TRBJ2-7	TRBV6-1	.	CASSDFRGLAEQYF
TRBJ1-1	TRBV28	.	CASSGQNTEAFF
TRBJ1-2	TRBV25-1	.	CASSAANYGYTF
TRBJ1-2	TRBV10-3	.	CAINPGGISLGYTF
TRBJ2-3	TRBV18	once	CASSPKQVDTQYF
TRBJ1-3	TRBV4-1	.	CASSPRQDSAGNTIYF
TRBJ2-1	TRBV5-6	.	CASTYGFRDEQFF
TRBJ2-5	TRBV12-5	.	CASGLNYGGGGKETQYF
TRBJ2-6	TRBV5-1	.	CASSLGNAVPGANVLTF
TRBJ1-4	TRBV27	.	CASSSYRPTNEKLFF
TRBJ2-2	TRBV27	once	CEEGTGELFF
TRBJ1-4	TRBV7-8	.	CASSFLGTGDEKLFF
TRBJ2-5	TRBV18	.	CASSPAVGQETQYF